The rows below give T cell receptor beta chains drawn from one sample of a study of control samples from healthy donors and cancer patients. The table came from immunoSEQ multiplex PCR; TCRdb's copy has only in-frame clones and leaves some out. The sample lists over 100,000 clones; approximately 88% were seen once. The material sequenced was blood. The receptors were sampled from a middle-aged man in good health. Both conserved end residues are part of each CDR3. Each record gives: CDR3 length, V gene, J gene, clone size, D gene, CDR3 DNA, CDR3 protein. A D gene is named only where the DNA matches it firmly. A row's size may be missing; if present it is once, few, many or a size class.

cdr3_length: 14
v_call: TRBV6-5
j_call: TRBJ2-2
clone_size: -
d_call: -
cdr3_nt: TGTGCCAGCCTGGGTAATCTTGGGACCGGGGAGCTGTTTTTT
cdr3_aa: CASLGNLGTGELFF

cdr3_length: 13
v_call: TRBV5-1
j_call: TRBJ1-2
clone_size: -
d_call: -
cdr3_nt: TGCGCCAGCAGCTTGGGCGGACTATATGGCTACACCTTC
cdr3_aa: CASSLGGLYGYTF

cdr3_length: 16
v_call: TRBV24-1
j_call: TRBJ2-1
clone_size: -
d_call: TRBD2
cdr3_nt: TGTGCCACCAGTGATTTTAGCGGGGGCGCCAACAATGAGCAGTTCTTC
cdr3_aa: CATSDFSGGANNEQFF

cdr3_length: 18
v_call: TRBV27
j_call: TRBJ2-7
clone_size: few
d_call: TRBD1
cdr3_nt: TGTGCCAGCAGTTCTGCTGGGGCAGGGGGCCACATACCCTACGAGCAGTACTTC
cdr3_aa: CASSSAGAGGHIPYEQYF

cdr3_length: 18
v_call: TRBV4-2
j_call: TRBJ2-6
clone_size: -
d_call: TRBD2
cdr3_nt: TGTGCCAGCAGCCAGATTCTAGCGGGGGGGCTCGGGGCCAACGTCCTGACTTTC
cdr3_aa: CASSQILAGGLGANVLTF

cdr3_length: 13
v_call: TRBV24-1
j_call: TRBJ1-2
clone_size: -
d_call: -
cdr3_nt: TGTGCCACCAGTGATGAACAGGGACTCGGCTACACCTTC
cdr3_aa: CATSDEQGLGYTF

cdr3_length: 14
v_call: TRBV5-5
j_call: TRBJ2-7
clone_size: -
d_call: TRBD1
cdr3_nt: TGTGCCAGCAGCGGGACAGGAAACTCCTACGAGCAGTACTTC
cdr3_aa: CASSGTGNSYEQYF

cdr3_length: 15
v_call: TRBV9
j_call: TRBJ2-3
clone_size: once
d_call: TRBD1
cdr3_nt: TGTGCCAGCAGCGTAGAGGACAGGCCTATGAATACGCAGTATTTT
cdr3_aa: CASSVEDRPMNTQYF

cdr3_length: 15
v_call: TRBV11-2
j_call: TRBJ1-1
clone_size: -
d_call: -
cdr3_nt: TGTGCCAGCAGCTTCGTGGGGGGGAGGATCACTGAAGCTTTCTTT
cdr3_aa: CASSFVGGRITEAFF

cdr3_length: 16
v_call: TRBV5-6
j_call: TRBJ1-6
clone_size: once
d_call: TRBD1
cdr3_nt: TGTGCCAGCAGCGAACTACAGGGGGCCTATAATTCACCCCTCCACTTT
cdr3_aa: CASSELQGAYNSPLHF